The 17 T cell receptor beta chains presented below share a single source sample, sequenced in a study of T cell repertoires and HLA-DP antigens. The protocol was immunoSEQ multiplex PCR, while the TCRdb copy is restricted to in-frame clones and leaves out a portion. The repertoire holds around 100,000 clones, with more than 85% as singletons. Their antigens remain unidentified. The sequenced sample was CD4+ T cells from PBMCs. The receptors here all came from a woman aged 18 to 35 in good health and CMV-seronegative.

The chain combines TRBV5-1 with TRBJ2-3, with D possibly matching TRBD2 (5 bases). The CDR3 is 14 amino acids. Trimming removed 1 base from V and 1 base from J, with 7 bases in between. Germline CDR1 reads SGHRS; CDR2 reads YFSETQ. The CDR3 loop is CASSLLAGTDTQYF. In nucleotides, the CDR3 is TGCGCCAGCAGCTTGCTAGCAGGCACAGATACGCAGTATTTT.

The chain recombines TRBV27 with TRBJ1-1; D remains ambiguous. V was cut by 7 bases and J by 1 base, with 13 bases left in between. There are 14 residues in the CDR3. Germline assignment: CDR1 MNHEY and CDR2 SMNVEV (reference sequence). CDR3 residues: CASTWEGGNTEAFF. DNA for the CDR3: TGTGCCAGCACTTGGGAGGGTGGGAACACTGAAGCTTTCTTT.

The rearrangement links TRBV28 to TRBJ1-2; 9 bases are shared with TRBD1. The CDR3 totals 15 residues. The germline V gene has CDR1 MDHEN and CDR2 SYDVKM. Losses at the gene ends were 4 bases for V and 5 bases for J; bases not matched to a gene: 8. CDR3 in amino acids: CASSSTGGRWYGYTF. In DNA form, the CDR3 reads TGTGCCAGCAGTTCTACAGGGGGCCGTTGGTATGGCTACACCTTC.

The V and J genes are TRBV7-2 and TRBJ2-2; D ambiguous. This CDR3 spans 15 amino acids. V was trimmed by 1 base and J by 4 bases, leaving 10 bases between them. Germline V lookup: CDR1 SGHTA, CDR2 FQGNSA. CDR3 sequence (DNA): TGTGCCAGCAGCTTAGGAAGGGTGCTCACCGGGGAGCTGTTTTTT. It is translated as CASSLGRVLTGELFF.

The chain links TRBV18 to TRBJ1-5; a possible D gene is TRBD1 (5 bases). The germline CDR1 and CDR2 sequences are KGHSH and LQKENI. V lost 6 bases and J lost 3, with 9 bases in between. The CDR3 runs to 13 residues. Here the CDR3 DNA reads TGTGCCAGCTCTCGGGACTCCAATCAGCCCCAGCATTTT. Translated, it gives CASSRDSNQPQHF.

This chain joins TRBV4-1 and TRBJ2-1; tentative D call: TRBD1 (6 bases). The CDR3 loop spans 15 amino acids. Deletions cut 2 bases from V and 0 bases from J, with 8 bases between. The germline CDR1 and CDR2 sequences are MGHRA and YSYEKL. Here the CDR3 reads CASSQTGSSYNEQFF. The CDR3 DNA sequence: TGCGCCAGCAGCCAAACAGGGAGCTCCTACAATGAGCAGTTCTTC.

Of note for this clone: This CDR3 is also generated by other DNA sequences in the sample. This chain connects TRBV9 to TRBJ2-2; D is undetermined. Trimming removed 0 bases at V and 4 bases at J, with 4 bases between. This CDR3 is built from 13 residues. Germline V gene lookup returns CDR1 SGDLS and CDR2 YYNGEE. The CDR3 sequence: CASSVGGTGELFF. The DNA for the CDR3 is TGTGCCAGCAGCGTAGGCGGCACCGGGGAGCTGTTTTTT.

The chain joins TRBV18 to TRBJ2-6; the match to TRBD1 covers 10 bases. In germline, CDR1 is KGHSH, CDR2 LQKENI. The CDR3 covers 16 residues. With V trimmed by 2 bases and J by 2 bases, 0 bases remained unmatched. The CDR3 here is CASSPGTGAGANVLTF. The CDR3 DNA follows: TGTGCCAGCTCACCAGGGACAGGGGCTGGGGCCAACGTCCTGACTTTC. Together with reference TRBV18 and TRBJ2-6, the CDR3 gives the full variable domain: NAGVMQNPRHLVRRRGQEARLRCSPMKGHSHVYWYRQLPEEGLKFMVYLQKENIIDESGMPKERFSAEFPKEGPSILRIQQVVRGDSAAYFCASSPGTGAGANVLTFGAGSRLTVL.

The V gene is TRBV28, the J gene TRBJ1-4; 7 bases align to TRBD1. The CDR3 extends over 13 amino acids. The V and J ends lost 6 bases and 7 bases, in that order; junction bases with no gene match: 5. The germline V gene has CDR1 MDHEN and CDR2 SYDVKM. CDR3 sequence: CASSRGKSEKLFF. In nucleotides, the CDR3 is TGTGCCAGCAGCAGGGGGAAAAGTGAAAAACTGTTTTTT.

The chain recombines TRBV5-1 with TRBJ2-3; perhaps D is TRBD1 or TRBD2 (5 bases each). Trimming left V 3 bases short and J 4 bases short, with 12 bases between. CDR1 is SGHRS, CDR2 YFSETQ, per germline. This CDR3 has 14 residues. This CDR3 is CASSSGTGPDTQYF. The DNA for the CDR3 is TGCGCCAGCAGCTCCGGGACGGGCCCAGATACGCAGTATTTT.

The CDR3 loop is CASSILVRTTEAFF. For the CDR3, the DNA is TGTGCCAGTAGTATACTAGTTCGGACCACTGAAGCTTTCTTT. The gene calls are TRBV19 and TRBJ1-1; no clear D gene. V was pared by 2 bases and J by 4 bases, with 11 bases between. Per the germline V gene, CDR1 is LNHDA and CDR2 is SQIVND (reference sequence). This CDR3 region has 14 residues.

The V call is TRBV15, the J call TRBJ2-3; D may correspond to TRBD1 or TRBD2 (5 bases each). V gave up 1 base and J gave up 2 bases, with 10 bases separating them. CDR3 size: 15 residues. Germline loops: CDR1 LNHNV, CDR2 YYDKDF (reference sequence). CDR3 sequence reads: CATSRVPGTTDTQYF. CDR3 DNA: TGTGCCACCAGCAGAGTTCCGGGGACCACAGATACGCAGTATTTT.

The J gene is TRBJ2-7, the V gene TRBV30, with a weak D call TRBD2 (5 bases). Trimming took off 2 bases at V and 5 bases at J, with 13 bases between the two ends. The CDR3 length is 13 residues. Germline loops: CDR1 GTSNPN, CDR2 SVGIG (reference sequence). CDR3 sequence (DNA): TGTGCCTGGAGTAGGCAGGACTTCGACGAGCAGTACTTC. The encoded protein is CAWSRQDFDEQYF.

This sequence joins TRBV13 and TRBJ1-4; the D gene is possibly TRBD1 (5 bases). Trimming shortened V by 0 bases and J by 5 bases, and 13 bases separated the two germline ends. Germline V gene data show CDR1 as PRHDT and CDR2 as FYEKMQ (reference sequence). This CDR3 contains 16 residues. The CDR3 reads CASSLGQGGGNEKLFF. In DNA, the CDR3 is TGTGCCAGCAGCTTAGGGCAGGGAGGAGGGAATGAAAAACTGTTTTTT.

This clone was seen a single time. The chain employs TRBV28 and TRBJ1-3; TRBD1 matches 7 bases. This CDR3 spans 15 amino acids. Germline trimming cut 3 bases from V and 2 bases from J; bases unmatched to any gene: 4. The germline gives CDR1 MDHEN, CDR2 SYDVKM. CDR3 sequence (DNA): TGTGCCAGCAGTTTGGCAGGGGGGACTGGAAACACCATATATTTT. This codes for CASSLAGGTGNTIYF.

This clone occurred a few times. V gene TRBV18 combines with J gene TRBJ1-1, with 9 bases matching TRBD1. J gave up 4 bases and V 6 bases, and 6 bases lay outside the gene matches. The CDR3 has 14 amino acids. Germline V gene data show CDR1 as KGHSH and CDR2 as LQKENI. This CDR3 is CASSPSTGGTEAFF. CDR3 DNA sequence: TGTGCCAGCTCTCCCTCGACAGGGGGCACTGAAGCTTTCTTT. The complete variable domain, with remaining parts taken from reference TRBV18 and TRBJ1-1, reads NAGVMQNPRHLVRRRGQEARLRCSPMKGHSHVYWYRQLPEEGLKFMVYLQKENIIDESGMPKERFSAEFPKEGPSILRIQQVVRGDSAAYFCASSPSTGGTEAFFGQGTRLTVV.

CDR3 residues: CASSPGGASIYGYTF. The CDR3 DNA is TGTGCCAGTAGCCCCGGGGGGGCGTCCATCTATGGCTACACCTTC. V and J are TRBV19 and TRBJ1-2; D is possibly TRBD1 (6 bases). Germline assignment: CDR1 LNHDA and CDR2 SQIVND (reference sequence). The CDR3 is 15 amino acids. Trimming stripped 6 bases from V and 4 bases from J, with 18 bases between.